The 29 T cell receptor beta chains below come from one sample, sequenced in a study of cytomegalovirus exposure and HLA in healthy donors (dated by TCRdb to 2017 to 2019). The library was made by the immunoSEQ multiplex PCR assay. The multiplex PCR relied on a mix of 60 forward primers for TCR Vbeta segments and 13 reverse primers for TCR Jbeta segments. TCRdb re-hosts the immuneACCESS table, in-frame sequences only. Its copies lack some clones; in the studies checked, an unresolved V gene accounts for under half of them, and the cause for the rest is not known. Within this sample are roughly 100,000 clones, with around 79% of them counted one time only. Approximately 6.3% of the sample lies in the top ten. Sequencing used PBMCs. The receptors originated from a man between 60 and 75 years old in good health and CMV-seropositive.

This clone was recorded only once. CDR3 loop: CASSPRQGATEAFF. In nucleotides, the CDR3 is TGTGCCAGCAGCCCCCGACAGGGGGCCACTGAAGCTTTCTTT. This chain links TRBV7-3 with TRBJ1-1; 10 bases map to TRBD1. There are 14 residues in the CDR3. Germline assignment: CDR1 SGHTA and CDR2 FQGTGA. J was trimmed by 4 bases and V by 5 bases; bases with no gene match: 4. Supplemented by reference TRBV7-3 and TRBJ1-1, the full variable domain reads GAGVSQTPSNKVTEKGKYVELRCDPISGHTALYWYRQSLGQGPEFLIYFQGTGAADDSGLPNDRFFAVRPEGSVSTLKIQRTERGDSAVYLCASSPRQGATEAFFGQGTRLTVV.

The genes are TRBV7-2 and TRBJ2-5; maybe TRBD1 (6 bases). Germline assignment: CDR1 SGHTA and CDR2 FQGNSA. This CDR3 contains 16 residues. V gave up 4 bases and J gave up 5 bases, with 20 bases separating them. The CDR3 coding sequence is TGTGCCAGCAGCTCCAGGGGACCAACCGCCTTGGAGACCCAGTACTTC. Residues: CASSSRGPTALETQYF.

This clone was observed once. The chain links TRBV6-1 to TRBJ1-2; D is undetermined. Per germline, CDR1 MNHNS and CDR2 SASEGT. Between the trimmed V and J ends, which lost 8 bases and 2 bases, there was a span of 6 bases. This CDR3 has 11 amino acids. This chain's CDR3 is CASEQNYGYTF. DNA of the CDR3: TGTGCCAGCGAACAGAACTATGGCTACACCTTC.

The CDR3 bases are TGTGCCAGCAGCTTAGGGGTGGGAGGGATGAACACTGAAGCTTTCTTT. Translated: CASSLGVGGMNTEAFF. The J gene is TRBJ1-1, the V gene TRBV11-2; D remains ambiguous. V was shortened by 1 base and J by 0 bases, with 12 bases between the two germline ends. Germline CDR1 and CDR2: SGHAT and FQNNGV. The length of the CDR3 is 16 residues.

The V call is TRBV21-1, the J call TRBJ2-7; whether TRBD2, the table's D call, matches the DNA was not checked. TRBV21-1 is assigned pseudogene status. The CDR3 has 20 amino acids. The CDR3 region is CAGSSLIPRVPGLGSYEQYF. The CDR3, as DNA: TGTGCCGGTTCCTCCCTAATCCCCCGGGTGCCGGGACTAGGCTCCTACGAGCAGTACTTC.

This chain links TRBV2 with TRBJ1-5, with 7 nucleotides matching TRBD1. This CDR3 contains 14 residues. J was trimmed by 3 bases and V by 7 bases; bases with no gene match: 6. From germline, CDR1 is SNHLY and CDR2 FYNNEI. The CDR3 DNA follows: TGTGCCAGCATCGGGACAGCCTACAATCAGCCCCAGCATTTT. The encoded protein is CASIGTAYNQPQHF.

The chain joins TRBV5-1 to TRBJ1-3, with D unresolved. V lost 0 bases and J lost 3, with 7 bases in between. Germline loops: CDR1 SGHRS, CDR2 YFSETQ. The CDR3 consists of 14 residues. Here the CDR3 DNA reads TGCGCCAGCAGCTTGGGCCGGGATGGAAACACCATATATTTT. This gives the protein CASSLGRDGNTIYF.

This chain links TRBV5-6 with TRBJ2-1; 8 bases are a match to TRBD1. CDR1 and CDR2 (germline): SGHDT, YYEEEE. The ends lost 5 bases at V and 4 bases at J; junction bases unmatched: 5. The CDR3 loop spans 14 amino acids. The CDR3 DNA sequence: TGTGCCAGCAGGACAGGGGTGACTTACAATGAGCAGTTCTTC. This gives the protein CASRTGVTYNEQFF.

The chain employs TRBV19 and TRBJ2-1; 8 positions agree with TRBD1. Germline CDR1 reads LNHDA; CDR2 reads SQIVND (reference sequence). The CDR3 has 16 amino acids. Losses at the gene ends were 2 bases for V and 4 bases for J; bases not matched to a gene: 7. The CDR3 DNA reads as TGTGCCAGTAGTATATTCGCGACAGGGGCATACAATGAGCAGTTCTTC. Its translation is CASSIFATGAYNEQFF.

The CDR3 nucleotides read TGTGCCAGCAGTTACTTACCGGGACTAGTAACTGGGGAGCTGTTTTTT. It yields the protein CASSYLPGLVTGELFF. The rearrangement joins TRBV6-5 to TRBJ2-2; 8 bases line up with TRBD2. The CDR3 extends over 16 amino acids. J lost 8 bases, V lost 1 base, and 9 bases had no gene match. Per the germline V gene, CDR1 is MNHEY and CDR2 is SVGAGI.

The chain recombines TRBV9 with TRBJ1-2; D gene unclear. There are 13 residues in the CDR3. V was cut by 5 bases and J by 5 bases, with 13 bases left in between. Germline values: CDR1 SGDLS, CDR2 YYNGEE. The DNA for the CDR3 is TGTGCCAGCAGGGATATAGCGATATATGGCTACACCTTC. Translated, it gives CASRDIAIYGYTF.

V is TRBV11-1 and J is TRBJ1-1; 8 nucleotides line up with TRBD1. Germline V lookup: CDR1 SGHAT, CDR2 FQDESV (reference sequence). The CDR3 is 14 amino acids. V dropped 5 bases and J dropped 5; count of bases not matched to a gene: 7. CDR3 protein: CASSMTGVATEAFF. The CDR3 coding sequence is TGTGCCAGCAGCATGACAGGGGTTGCGACTGAAGCTTTCTTT.

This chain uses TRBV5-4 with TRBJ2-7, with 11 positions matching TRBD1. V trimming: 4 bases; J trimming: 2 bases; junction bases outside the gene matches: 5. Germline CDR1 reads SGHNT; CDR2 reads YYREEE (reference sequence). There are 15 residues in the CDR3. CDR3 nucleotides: TGTGCCAGCAGCACGGGACAGGGGGTCGCCTACGAGCAGTACTTC. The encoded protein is CASSTGQGVAYEQYF.

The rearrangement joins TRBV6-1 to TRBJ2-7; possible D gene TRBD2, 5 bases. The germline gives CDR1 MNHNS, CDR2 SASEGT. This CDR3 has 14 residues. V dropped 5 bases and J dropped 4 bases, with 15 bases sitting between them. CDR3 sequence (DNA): TGTGCCAGCAGTTCGACGGAACGGAGGTACGAGCAGTACTTC. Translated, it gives CASSSTERRYEQYF.

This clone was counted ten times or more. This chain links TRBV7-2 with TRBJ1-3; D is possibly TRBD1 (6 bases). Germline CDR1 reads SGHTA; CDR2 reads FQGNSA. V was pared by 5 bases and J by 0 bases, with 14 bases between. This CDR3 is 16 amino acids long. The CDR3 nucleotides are TGTGCCAGCAGCCCGGCCCAGGGGACCTCTGGAAACACCATATATTTT. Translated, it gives CASSPAQGTSGNTIYF.

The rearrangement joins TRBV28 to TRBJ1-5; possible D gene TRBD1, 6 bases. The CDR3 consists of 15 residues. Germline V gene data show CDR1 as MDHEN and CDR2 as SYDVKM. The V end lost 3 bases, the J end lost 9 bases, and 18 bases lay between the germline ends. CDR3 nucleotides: TGTGCCAGCAGTTTGGACAGAAGGAGAGAAAGGCCCCAGCATTTT. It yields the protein CASSLDRRRERPQHF.

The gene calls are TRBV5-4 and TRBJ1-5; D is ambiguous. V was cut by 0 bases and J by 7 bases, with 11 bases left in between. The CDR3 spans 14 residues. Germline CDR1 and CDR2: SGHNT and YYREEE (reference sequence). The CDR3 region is CASSLAPESQPQHF. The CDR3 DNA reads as TGTGCCAGCAGCTTGGCGCCCGAGAGCCAGCCCCAGCATTTT.

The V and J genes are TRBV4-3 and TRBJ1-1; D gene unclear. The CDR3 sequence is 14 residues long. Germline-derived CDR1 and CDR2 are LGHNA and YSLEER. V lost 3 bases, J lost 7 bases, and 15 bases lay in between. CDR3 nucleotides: TGCGCCAGCAGCCATGTCGTGTACGTAGATGAAGCTTTCTTT. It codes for CASSHVVYVDEAFF.

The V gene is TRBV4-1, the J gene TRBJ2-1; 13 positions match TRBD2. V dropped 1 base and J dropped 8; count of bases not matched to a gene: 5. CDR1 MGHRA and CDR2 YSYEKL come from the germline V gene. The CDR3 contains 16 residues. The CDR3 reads CASSQVLAGGEYEQFF. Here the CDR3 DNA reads TGCGCCAGCAGCCAAGTACTAGCGGGGGGGGAGTATGAGCAGTTCTTC.

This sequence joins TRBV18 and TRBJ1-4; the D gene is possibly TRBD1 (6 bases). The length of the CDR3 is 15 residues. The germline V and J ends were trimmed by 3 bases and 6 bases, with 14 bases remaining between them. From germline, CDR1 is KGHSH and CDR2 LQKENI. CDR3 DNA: TGTGCCAGCTCACCGGTAGCAGGGGCGGATGAAAAACTGTTTTTT. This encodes CASSPVAGADEKLFF.

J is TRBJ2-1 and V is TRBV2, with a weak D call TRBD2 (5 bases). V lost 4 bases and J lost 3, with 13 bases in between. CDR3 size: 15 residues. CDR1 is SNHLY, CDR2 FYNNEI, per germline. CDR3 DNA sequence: TGTGCCAGCAGTGGCCCTCTGAGCGGCTACAATGAGCAGTTCTTC. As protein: CASSGPLSGYNEQFF.

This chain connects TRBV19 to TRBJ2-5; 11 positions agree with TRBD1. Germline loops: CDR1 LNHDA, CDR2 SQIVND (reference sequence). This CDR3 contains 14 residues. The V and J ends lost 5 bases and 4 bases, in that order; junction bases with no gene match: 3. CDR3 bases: TGTGCCAGTAGTGCCGGGACAGGGGGAGAGACCCAGTACTTC. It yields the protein CASSAGTGGETQYF.

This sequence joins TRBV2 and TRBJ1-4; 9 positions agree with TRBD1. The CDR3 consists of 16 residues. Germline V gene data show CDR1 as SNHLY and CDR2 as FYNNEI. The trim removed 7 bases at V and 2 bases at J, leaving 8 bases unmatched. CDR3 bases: TGTGCCAGCACCCGGGACAGGGTCTCCACTAATGAAAAACTGTTTTTT. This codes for CASTRDRVSTNEKLFF.

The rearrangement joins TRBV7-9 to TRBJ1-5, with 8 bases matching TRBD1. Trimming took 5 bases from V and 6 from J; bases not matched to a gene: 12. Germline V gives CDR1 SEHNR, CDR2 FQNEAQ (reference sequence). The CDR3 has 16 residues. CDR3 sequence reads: CASSRWVTGDSQPQHF. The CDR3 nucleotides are TGTGCCAGCAGCCGATGGGTGACAGGGGACTCTCAGCCCCAGCATTTT.

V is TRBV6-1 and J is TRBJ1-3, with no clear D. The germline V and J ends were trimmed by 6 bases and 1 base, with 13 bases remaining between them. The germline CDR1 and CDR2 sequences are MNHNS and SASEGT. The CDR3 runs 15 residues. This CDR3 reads CASRMEGRSGNTIYF. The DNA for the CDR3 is TGTGCCAGCAGAATGGAGGGTAGGTCTGGAAACACCATATATTTT.

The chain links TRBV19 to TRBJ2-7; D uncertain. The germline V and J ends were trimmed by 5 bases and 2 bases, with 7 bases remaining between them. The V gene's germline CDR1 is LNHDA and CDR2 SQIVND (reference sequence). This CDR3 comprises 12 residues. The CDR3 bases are TGTGCCAGTAGTTCAGATACCTACGAGCAGTACTTC. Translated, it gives CASSSDTYEQYF.

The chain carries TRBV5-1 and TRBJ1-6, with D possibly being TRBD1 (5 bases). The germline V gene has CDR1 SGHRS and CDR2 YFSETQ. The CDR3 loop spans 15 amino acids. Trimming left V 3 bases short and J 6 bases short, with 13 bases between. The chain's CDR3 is CASSSEPGGNSPLHF. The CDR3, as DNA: TGCGCCAGCAGCTCAGAACCGGGGGGTAATTCACCCCTCCACTTT.

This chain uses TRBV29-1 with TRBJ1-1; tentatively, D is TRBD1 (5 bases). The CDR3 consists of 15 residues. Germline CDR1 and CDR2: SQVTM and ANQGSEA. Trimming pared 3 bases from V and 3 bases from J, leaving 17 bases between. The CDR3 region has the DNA TGCAGCGTTGAGGGTCCAGGGATGCGCGACACTGAAGCTTTCTTT. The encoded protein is CSVEGPGMRDTEAFF.

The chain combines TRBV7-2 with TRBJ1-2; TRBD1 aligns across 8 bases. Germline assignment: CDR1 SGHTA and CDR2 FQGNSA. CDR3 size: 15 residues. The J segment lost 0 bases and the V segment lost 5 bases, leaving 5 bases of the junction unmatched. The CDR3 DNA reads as TGTGCCAGCAGCACCCGGACAGGGTCTAACTATGGCTACACCTTC. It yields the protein CASSTRTGSNYGYTF.